The rows below give T cell receptor beta chains drawn from one sample of a study of blood T cell repertoires in COVID-19. Repertoires were generated with immunoSEQ multiplex PCR, while TCRdb's copy carries only in-frame clones and drops some. The sample includes 110,000 to 150,000 clones, more than 80% of them seen just once. The sample consisted of PBMCs or T cells enriched from blood (not recorded which). The receptors here all came from a man aged 50-60 years who had recovered from COVID-19. CDR3s include the opening cysteine and the closing phenylalanine or tryptophan. Each record gives: V gene, J gene, clone size, D gene, CDR3 protein, CDR3 DNA. D genes are given only for firm matches. Clone sizes are given selectively: once, few, many, or a class where the clone is expanded.

v_call: TRBV20-1; j_call: TRBJ1-4; clone_size: NA; d_call: NA; cdr3_aa: CSASTAATGSNEKLFF; cdr3_nt: TGCAGTGCTAGTACCGCCGCCACAGGGTCTAATGAAAAACTGTTTTTT
v_call: TRBV5-1; j_call: TRBJ2-2; clone_size: NA; d_call: TRBD2; cdr3_aa: CASSEGLAGGTIGELFF; cdr3_nt: TGCGCCAGCAGCGAGGGACTAGCGGGAGGTACGATCGGGGAGCTGTTTTTT
v_call: TRBV9; j_call: TRBJ1-2; clone_size: NA; d_call: NA; cdr3_aa: CASSVDSQWDNYGYTF; cdr3_nt: TGTGCCAGCAGCGTTGACAGCCAGTGGGATAACTATGGCTACACCTTC
v_call: TRBV7-3; j_call: TRBJ1-1; clone_size: NA; d_call: NA; cdr3_aa: CASSLMGAGTEAFF; cdr3_nt: TGTGCCAGCAGCTTGATGGGGGCAGGGACTGAAGCTTTCTTT
v_call: TRBV2; j_call: TRBJ2-2; clone_size: NA; d_call: NA; cdr3_aa: CASSVRSNTGELFF; cdr3_nt: TGTGCCAGCAGTGTTCGGTCGAACACCGGGGAGCTGTTTTTT
v_call: TRBV20-1; j_call: TRBJ1-1; clone_size: NA; d_call: NA; cdr3_aa: CSARERQDAFF; cdr3_nt: TGCAGTGCTAGAGAGCGACAAGACGCTTTCTTT
v_call: TRBV7-3; j_call: TRBJ2-6; clone_size: NA; d_call: NA; cdr3_aa: CASGRGTGANVLTF; cdr3_nt: TGTGCCAGCGGCCGGGGGACTGGGGCCAACGTCCTGACTTTC
v_call: TRBV6-5; j_call: TRBJ1-1; clone_size: NA; d_call: NA; cdr3_aa: CASRRNHNTEAFF; cdr3_nt: TGTGCCAGCAGGAGAAATCATAACACTGAAGCTTTCTTT
v_call: TRBV28; j_call: TRBJ1-4; clone_size: NA; d_call: NA; cdr3_aa: CASSATYTGSNEKLFF; cdr3_nt: TGTGCCAGCAGTGCAACCTATACAGGGAGTAATGAAAAACTGTTTTTT
v_call: TRBV28; j_call: TRBJ1-1; clone_size: NA; d_call: NA; cdr3_aa: CASSYRWGEAFF; cdr3_nt: TGTGCCAGCAGTTACAGGTGGGGTGAAGCTTTCTTT
v_call: TRBV30; j_call: TRBJ1-5; clone_size: NA; d_call: NA; cdr3_aa: CAWTLTGSNQPQHF; cdr3_nt: TGTGCCTGGACCCTCACAGGTAGCAATCAGCCCCAGCATTTT
v_call: TRBV24-1; j_call: TRBJ2-1; clone_size: NA; d_call: TRBD2; cdr3_aa: CATTAGGPTYNEQFF; cdr3_nt: TGTGCCACTACAGCGGGAGGGCCTACCTACAATGAGCAGTTCTTC
v_call: TRBV7-2; j_call: TRBJ2-5; clone_size: NA; d_call: TRBD1; cdr3_aa: CASSQRTGLETQYF; cdr3_nt: TGTGCCAGCAGCCAACGGACAGGGCTTGAGACCCAGTACTTC
v_call: TRBV5-6; j_call: TRBJ1-4; clone_size: NA; d_call: NA; cdr3_aa: CASSTSGIGEKLFF; cdr3_nt: TGTGCCAGCAGTACGTCAGGGATAGGAGAAAAACTGTTTTTT
v_call: TRBV27; j_call: TRBJ2-4; clone_size: NA; d_call: TRBD1; cdr3_aa: CASSATGQGKNIQYF; cdr3_nt: TGTGCCAGCAGCGCCACCGGACAGGGTAAAAACATTCAGTACTTC
v_call: TRBV7-9; j_call: TRBJ1-4; clone_size: NA; d_call: TRBD1; cdr3_aa: CASSLGQINEKLFF; cdr3_nt: TGTGCCAGCAGCTTGGGACAGATTAATGAAAAACTGTTTTTT
v_call: TRBV12-3/TRBV12-4; j_call: TRBJ1-1; clone_size: NA; d_call: NA; cdr3_aa: CASSIRVATEAFF; cdr3_nt: TGTGCCAGCAGTATCAGGGTTGCTACTGAAGCTTTCTTT
v_call: TRBV27; j_call: TRBJ2-3; clone_size: NA; d_call: TRBD2; cdr3_aa: CASRRLAGDTDTQYF; cdr3_nt: TGTGCCAGCAGAAGACTAGCGGGTGACACAGATACGCAGTATTTT
v_call: TRBV9; j_call: TRBJ1-2; clone_size: NA; d_call: TRBD1; cdr3_aa: CASSEYPGTGYGYTF; cdr3_nt: TGTGCCAGCAGCGAGTACCCCGGGACAGGGTATGGCTACACCTTC
v_call: TRBV18; j_call: TRBJ2-2; clone_size: NA; d_call: TRBD2; cdr3_aa: CASSPSRTRRTGELFF; cdr3_nt: TGTGCCAGCTCACCCTCGAGGACTAGACGAACCGGGGAGCTGTTTTTT
v_call: TRBV5-4; j_call: TRBJ2-5; clone_size: NA; d_call: TRBD2; cdr3_aa: CASSLRLAGQETQYF; cdr3_nt: TGTGCCAGCAGCTTAAGGCTAGCGGGACAAGAGACCCAGTACTTC
v_call: TRBV19; j_call: TRBJ1-5; clone_size: NA; d_call: TRBD1; cdr3_aa: CASSIMTGGNQPQHF; cdr3_nt: TGTGCCAGTAGTATAATGACAGGGGGAAATCAGCCCCAGCATTTT
v_call: TRBV7-3; j_call: TRBJ1-1; clone_size: NA; d_call: NA; cdr3_aa: CASSRTGVTEAFF; cdr3_nt: TGTGCCAGCAGCCGGACTGGGGTCACTGAAGCTTTCTTT
v_call: TRBV4-1; j_call: TRBJ2-4; clone_size: NA; d_call: NA; cdr3_aa: CASSRLGGGQAANIQYF; cdr3_nt: TGCGCCAGCAGCCGCCTAGGGGGAGGGCAGGCAGCAAACATTCAGTACTTC
v_call: TRBV28; j_call: TRBJ1-6; clone_size: NA; d_call: NA; cdr3_aa: CASRPRSGNSPLHF; cdr3_nt: TGTGCCAGCAGGCCCAGATCGGGTAATTCACCCCTCCACTTT
v_call: TRBV9; j_call: TRBJ1-1; clone_size: NA; d_call: NA; cdr3_aa: CASGGQLNTEAFF; cdr3_nt: TGTGCCAGCGGGGGACAATTAAACACTGAAGCTTTCTTT
v_call: TRBV24-1; j_call: TRBJ1-2; clone_size: NA; d_call: TRBD1; cdr3_aa: CATSERDRGRNGYTF; cdr3_nt: TGTGCCACCAGTGAGCGAGACAGGGGGCGGAATGGCTACACCTTC
v_call: TRBV11-1; j_call: TRBJ1-2; clone_size: NA; d_call: NA; cdr3_aa: CASSSAGVGYTF; cdr3_nt: TGTGCCAGCAGCTCGGCCGGGGTTGGCTACACCTTC
v_call: TRBV28; j_call: TRBJ1-4; clone_size: NA; d_call: TRBD1; cdr3_aa: CASSLSRGPGNEKLFF; cdr3_nt: TGTGCCAGCAGTTTATCCAGGGGGCCTGGTAATGAAAAACTGTTTTTT
v_call: TRBV19; j_call: TRBJ2-1; clone_size: NA; d_call: TRBD1; cdr3_aa: CASSIRGLEQFF; cdr3_nt: TGTGCCAGTAGTATCAGGGGGCTTGAGCAGTTCTTC
v_call: TRBV7-9; j_call: TRBJ2-2; clone_size: few; d_call: NA; cdr3_aa: CASSPTGANTGELFF; cdr3_nt: TGTGCCAGCAGTCCCACGGGGGCGAACACCGGGGAGCTGTTTTTT
v_call: TRBV4-3; j_call: TRBJ1-1; clone_size: NA; d_call: TRBD1; cdr3_aa: CASSQDSRTGGRGAFF; cdr3_nt: TGCGCCAGCAGCCAAGATAGCCGGACAGGGGGCAGGGGAGCTTTCTTT
v_call: TRBV9; j_call: TRBJ2-6; clone_size: NA; d_call: NA; cdr3_aa: CASSVQGSGANVLTF; cdr3_nt: TGTGCCAGCAGCGTACAGGGCTCTGGGGCCAACGTCCTGACTTTC
v_call: TRBV11-2; j_call: TRBJ1-2; clone_size: NA; d_call: NA; cdr3_aa: CASSFLGQGVYGYTF; cdr3_nt: TGTGCCAGCAGCTTCTTGGGCCAGGGTGTTTATGGCTACACCTTC
v_call: TRBV5-5; j_call: TRBJ1-5; clone_size: NA; d_call: TRBD1; cdr3_aa: CASSPQDRGSNQPQHF; cdr3_nt: TGTGCCAGCAGCCCACAGGACAGGGGAAGCAATCAGCCCCAGCATTTT
v_call: TRBV3-1/TRBV3-2; j_call: TRBJ2-5; clone_size: once; d_call: NA; cdr3_aa: CASLEGDNQETQYF; cdr3_nt: TGTGCCAGCCTAGAGGGAGACAACCAAGAGACCCAGTACTTC
v_call: TRBV18; j_call: TRBJ1-2; clone_size: once; d_call: TRBD1; cdr3_aa: CASSPTGGENYGYTF; cdr3_nt: TGTGCCAGCTCACCGACAGGGGGGGAGAACTATGGCTACACCTTC
v_call: TRBV6-6; j_call: TRBJ1-3; clone_size: NA; d_call: NA; cdr3_aa: CASSLSGAQGNTIYF; cdr3_nt: TGTGCCAGCAGTCTTTCAGGGGCGCAGGGAAACACCATATATTTT
v_call: TRBV5-4; j_call: TRBJ1-3; clone_size: NA; d_call: NA; cdr3_aa: CASSPGGESGNTIYF; cdr3_nt: TGTGCCAGCAGCCCGGGGGGGGAATCTGGAAACACCATATATTTT
v_call: TRBV6-6; j_call: TRBJ1-6; clone_size: NA; d_call: TRBD1; cdr3_aa: CASSYLGQGASPLHF; cdr3_nt: TGTGCCAGCAGTTACTTGGGACAGGGGGCTTCACCCCTCCACTTT
v_call: TRBV19; j_call: TRBJ1-5; clone_size: NA; d_call: TRBD1; cdr3_aa: CASRQGGGNQPQHF; cdr3_nt: TGTGCCAGTAGGCAGGGGGGAGGAAATCAGCCCCAGCATTTT
v_call: TRBV7-2; j_call: TRBJ1-5; clone_size: NA; d_call: TRBD1; cdr3_aa: CASSPSRDSQPQHF; cdr3_nt: TGTGCCAGCAGCCCGAGCCGGGACAGTCAGCCCCAGCATTTT
v_call: TRBV29-1; j_call: TRBJ1-1; clone_size: NA; d_call: NA; cdr3_aa: CSVGGQLNTEAFF; cdr3_nt: TGCAGCGTTGGCGGACAGTTGAACACTGAAGCTTTCTTT
v_call: TRBV25-1; j_call: TRBJ2-3; clone_size: once; d_call: NA; cdr3_aa: CASSASFRGFQVGTQYF; cdr3_nt: TGTGCCAGCAGTGCGAGCTTCAGGGGATTTCAGGTAGGTACGCAGTATTTT
v_call: TRBV6-5; j_call: TRBJ1-1; clone_size: once; d_call: NA; cdr3_aa: CASSRTSNTEAFF; cdr3_nt: TGTGCCAGCAGCAGAACATCGAACACTGAAGCTTTCTTT
v_call: TRBV3-1/TRBV3-2; j_call: TRBJ1-2; clone_size: NA; d_call: NA; cdr3_aa: CASSQTDSYGYTF; cdr3_nt: TGTGCCAGCAGCCAAACAGATTCCTATGGCTACACCTTC
v_call: TRBV28; j_call: TRBJ2-7; clone_size: NA; d_call: TRBD1; cdr3_aa: CASSPAGGFYEQYF; cdr3_nt: TGTGCCAGCAGTCCGGCAGGGGGCTTCTACGAGCAGTACTTC
v_call: TRBV28; j_call: TRBJ2-7; clone_size: NA; d_call: NA; cdr3_aa: CASRGLPRSSYEQYF; cdr3_nt: TGTGCCAGCAGAGGACTGCCCAGGAGCTCCTACGAGCAGTACTTC
v_call: TRBV18; j_call: TRBJ2-1; clone_size: NA; d_call: TRBD2; cdr3_aa: CASSPAGTSGANEQFF; cdr3_nt: TGTGCCAGCTCACCCGCCGGGACTAGCGGGGCTAATGAGCAGTTCTTC
v_call: TRBV27; j_call: TRBJ2-2; clone_size: NA; d_call: NA; cdr3_aa: CASSFIRQNTGELFF; cdr3_nt: TGTGCCAGCAGTTTTATCCGACAGAACACCGGGGAGCTGTTTTTT
v_call: TRBV27; j_call: TRBJ2-1; clone_size: few; d_call: NA; cdr3_aa: CASSTGSYNEQFF; cdr3_nt: TGTGCCAGCAGTACAGGGTCCTACAATGAGCAGTTCTTC
v_call: TRBV5-1; j_call: TRBJ2-2; clone_size: NA; d_call: NA; cdr3_aa: CASSRQGGQDTGELFF; cdr3_nt: TGCGCCAGCAGCCGCCAAGGAGGGCAGGACACCGGGGAGCTGTTTTTT
v_call: TRBV7-3; j_call: TRBJ2-2; clone_size: NA; d_call: TRBD2; cdr3_aa: CASSSTSGGNTGELFF; cdr3_nt: TGTGCCAGCAGCAGCACTAGCGGGGGAAATACCGGGGAGCTGTTTTTT
v_call: TRBV10-3; j_call: TRBJ1-5; clone_size: NA; d_call: NA; cdr3_aa: CAIWQGPRGNQPQHF; cdr3_nt: TGTGCCATCTGGCAGGGCCCCAGGGGCAATCAGCCCCAGCATTTT